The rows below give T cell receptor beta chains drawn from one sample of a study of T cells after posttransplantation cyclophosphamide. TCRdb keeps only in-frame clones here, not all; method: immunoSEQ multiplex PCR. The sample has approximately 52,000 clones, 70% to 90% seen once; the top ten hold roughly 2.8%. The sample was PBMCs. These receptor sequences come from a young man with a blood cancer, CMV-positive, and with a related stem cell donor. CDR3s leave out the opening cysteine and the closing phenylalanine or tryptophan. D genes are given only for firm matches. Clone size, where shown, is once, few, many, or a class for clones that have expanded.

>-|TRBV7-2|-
ASSLGRVKSYEQY
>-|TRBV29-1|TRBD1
SVELPGDRGPYEQY
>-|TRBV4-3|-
ASSPDTGTNTEAF
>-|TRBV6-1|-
ASIPVRVNTEAF
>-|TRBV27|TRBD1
ASSFLDRAYNEQF
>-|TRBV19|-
ASSIGADEQY
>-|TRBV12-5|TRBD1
ASGLVQQGQARQTQY
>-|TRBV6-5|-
ASRGGLAYNEQF
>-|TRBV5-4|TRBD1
ASSQAYDGTVYGYT
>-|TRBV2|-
ASQGQGFTYEQY
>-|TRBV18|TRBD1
ASSPWGQGLSYNEQF
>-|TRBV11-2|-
ASSLKSLSYLATNEKLF
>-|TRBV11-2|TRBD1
ASSLEQGTIEQY
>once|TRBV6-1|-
ASSEGGAGETQY
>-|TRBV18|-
ASSPLGRGNTEAF
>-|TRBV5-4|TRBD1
ASSSRTGGSYEQY
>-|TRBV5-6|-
ASTLGGQGDPYGYT
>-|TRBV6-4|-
ASRDSSSYNSPLH
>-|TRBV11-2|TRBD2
ASRAISGSGHTGELF
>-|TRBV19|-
ASSISGNTEAF
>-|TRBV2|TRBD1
ASSDLGQERQPQH
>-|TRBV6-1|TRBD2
ASSVRETYEQY